This TCR beta chain emerged from a study of blood T cell repertoires in COVID-19. V was shortened by 5 bases and J by 7 bases, with 20 bases between the two germline ends. CDR1 and CDR2 from the germline V gene are SGHTA and FQGNSA. CDR3 length: 15 residues. In the authors' methods: Reference gene primer amplification yielded estimated nucleated cell counts. The table came from immunoSEQ multiplex PCR; TCRdb's copy has only in-frame clones and leaves some out. That table gives V, J and clone size, and the DNA gave D and trimming. Of about 120,000 clones in the sample, around 79% were seen once. In this sample, this clone turned up many times.

Sequenced material: peripheral blood. This clonotype was obtained from a man aged 65-85 years with acute or convalescent COVID-19. The rearrangement joins TRBV7-2 to TRBJ1-2; TRBD1 might be the D (6 bases). CDR3 in amino acids: CASSPGGGMTSGYTF. CDR3 sequence (DNA): TGTGCCAGCAGCCCTGGGGGGGGCATGACGAGTGGCTACACCTTC.